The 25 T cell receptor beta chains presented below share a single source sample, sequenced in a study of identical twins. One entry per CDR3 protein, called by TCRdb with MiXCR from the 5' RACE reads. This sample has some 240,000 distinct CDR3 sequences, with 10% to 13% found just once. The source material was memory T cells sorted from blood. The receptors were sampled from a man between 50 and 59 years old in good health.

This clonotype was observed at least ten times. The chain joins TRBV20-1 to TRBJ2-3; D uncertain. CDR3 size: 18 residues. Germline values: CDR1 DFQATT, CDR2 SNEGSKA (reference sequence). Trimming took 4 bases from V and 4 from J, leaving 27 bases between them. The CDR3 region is CSAKQGAGGGAFSDTQYF. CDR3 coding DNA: TGCAGTGCTAAACAAGGAGCTGGTGGCGGAGCATTCTCAGATACGCAGTATTTT.

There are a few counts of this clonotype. Here the CDR3 reads CASSHHRDSYEQYF. The CDR3, as DNA: TGCGCCAGCAGCCACCACCGCGACAGCTACGAGCAGTACTTC. The chain links TRBV4-3 to TRBJ2-7; D is possibly TRBD1 (5 bases). Germline values: CDR1 LGHNA, CDR2 YSLEER. The CDR3 is 14 residues long. The V end was cut by 3 bases, the J end by 3 bases, with 12 bases between.

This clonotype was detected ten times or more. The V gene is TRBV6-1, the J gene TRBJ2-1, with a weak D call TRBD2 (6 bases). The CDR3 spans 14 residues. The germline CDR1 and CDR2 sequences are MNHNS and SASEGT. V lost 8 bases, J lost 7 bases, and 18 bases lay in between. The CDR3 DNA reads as TGTGCCAGCCTGGAGCGGGTCCGTGGTAATGAGCAGTTCTTC. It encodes CASLERVRGNEQFF.

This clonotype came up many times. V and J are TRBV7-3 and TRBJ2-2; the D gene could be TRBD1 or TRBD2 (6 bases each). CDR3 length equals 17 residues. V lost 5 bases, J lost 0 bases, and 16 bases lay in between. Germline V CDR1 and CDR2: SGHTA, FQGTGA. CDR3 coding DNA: TGTGCCAGCAGCCTCAATGGGGGGCTAGCGAACACCGGGGAGCTGTTTTTT. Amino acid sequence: CASSLNGGLANTGELFF. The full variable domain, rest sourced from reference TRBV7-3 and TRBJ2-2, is GAGVSQTPSNKVTEKGKYVELRCDPISGHTALYWYRQSLGQGPEFLIYFQGTGAADDSGLPNDRFFAVRPEGSVSTLKIQRTERGDSAVYLCASSLNGGLANTGELFFGEGSRLTVL.

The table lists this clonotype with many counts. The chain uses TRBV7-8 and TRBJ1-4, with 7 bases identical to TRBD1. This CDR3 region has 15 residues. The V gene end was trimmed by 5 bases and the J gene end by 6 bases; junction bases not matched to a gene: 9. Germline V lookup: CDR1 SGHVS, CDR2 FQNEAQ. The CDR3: CASSPEQGFHEKLFF. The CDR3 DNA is TGTGCCAGCAGCCCCGAACAGGGGTTCCATGAAAAACTGTTTTTT. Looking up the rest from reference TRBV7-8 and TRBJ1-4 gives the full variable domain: GAGVSQSPRYKVAKRGQDVALRCDPISGHVSLFWYQQALGQGPEFLTYFQNEAQLDKSGLPSDRFFAERPEGSVSTLKIQRTQQEDSAVYLCASSPEQGFHEKLFFGSGTQLSVL.

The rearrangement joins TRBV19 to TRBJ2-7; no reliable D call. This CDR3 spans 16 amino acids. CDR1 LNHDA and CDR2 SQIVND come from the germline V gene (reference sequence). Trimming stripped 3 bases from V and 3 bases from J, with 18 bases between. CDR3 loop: CASSITTLGSFYEQYF. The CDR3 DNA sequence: TGTGCCAGTAGTATCACTACTCTCGGGTCGTTCTACGAGCAGTACTTC.

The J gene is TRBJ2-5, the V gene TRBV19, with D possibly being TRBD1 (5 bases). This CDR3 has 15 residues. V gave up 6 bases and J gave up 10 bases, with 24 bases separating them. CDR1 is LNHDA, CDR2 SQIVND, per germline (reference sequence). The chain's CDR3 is CASRPNGQGEAYQYF. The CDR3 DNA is TGTGCCAGTAGGCCTAACGGGCAGGGTGAGGCTTACCAGTACTTC.

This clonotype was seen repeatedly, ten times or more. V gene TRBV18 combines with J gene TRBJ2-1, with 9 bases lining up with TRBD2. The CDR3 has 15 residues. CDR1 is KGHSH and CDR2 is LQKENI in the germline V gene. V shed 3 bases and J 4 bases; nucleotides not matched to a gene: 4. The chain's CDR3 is CASSPATSGYNEQFF. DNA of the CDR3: TGTGCCAGCTCACCGGCGACTAGCGGATACAATGAGCAGTTCTTC.

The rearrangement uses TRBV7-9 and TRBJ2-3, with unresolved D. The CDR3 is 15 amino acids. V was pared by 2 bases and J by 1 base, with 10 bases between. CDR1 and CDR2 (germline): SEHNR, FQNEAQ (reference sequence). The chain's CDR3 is CASSLSKAGTDTQYF. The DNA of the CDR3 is TGTGCCAGCAGCTTATCGAAGGCTGGCACAGATACGCAGTATTTT.

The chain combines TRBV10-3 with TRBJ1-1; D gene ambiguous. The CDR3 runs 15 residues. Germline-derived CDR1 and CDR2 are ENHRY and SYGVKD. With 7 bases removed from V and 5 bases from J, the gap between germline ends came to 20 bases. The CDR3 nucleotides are TGTGCCATCACTCCCGATGCCTCGGCGGGAACTGAAGCTTTCTTT. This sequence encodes CAITPDASAGTEAFF.

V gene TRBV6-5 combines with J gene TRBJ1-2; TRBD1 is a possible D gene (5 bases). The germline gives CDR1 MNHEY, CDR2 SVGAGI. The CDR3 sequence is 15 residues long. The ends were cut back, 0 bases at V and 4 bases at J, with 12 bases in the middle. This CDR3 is CASSYSQGRGYGYTF. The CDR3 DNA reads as TGTGCCAGCAGTTACTCTCAGGGAAGAGGCTATGGCTACACCTTC.

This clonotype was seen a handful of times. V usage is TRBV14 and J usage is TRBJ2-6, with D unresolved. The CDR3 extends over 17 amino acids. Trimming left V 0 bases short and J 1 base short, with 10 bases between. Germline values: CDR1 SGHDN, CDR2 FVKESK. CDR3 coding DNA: TGTGCCAGCAGCCAAGATACAGTGGCTTCTGGGGCCAACGTCCTGACTTTC. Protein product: CASSQDTVASGANVLTF.

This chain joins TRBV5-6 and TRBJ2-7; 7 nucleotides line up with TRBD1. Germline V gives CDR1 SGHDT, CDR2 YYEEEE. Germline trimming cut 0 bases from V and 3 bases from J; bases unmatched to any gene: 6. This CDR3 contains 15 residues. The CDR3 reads CASSLDGRGNYEQYF. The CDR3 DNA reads TGTGCCAGCAGCTTGGATGGCAGGGGGAACTACGAGCAGTACTTC.

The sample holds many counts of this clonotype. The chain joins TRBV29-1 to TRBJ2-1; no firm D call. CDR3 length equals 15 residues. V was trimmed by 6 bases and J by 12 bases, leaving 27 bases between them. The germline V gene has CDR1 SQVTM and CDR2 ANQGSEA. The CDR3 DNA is TGCAGCGTGGCTCTCGGGCCCCTACCCAAAGAAGGGCAGTTCTTC. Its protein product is CSVALGPLPKEGQFF.

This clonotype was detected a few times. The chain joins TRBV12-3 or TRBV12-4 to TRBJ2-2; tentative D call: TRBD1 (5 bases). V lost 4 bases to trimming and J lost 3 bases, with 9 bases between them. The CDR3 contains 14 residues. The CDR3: CASSWLGHTGELFF. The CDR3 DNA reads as TGTGCCAGCAGTTGGCTGGGGCACACCGGGGAGCTGTTTTTT.

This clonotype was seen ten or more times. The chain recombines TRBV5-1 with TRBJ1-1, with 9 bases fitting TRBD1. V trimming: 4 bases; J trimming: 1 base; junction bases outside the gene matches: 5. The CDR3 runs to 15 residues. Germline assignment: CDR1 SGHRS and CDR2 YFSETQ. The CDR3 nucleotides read TGCGCCAGCAGCCCGGGACAGGGTAGGAACACTGAAGCTTTCTTT. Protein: CASSPGQGRNTEAFF.

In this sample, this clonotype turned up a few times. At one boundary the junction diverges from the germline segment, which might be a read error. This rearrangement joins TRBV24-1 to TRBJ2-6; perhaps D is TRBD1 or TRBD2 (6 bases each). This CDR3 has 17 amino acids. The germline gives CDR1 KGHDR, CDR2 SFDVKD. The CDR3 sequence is CGENNLRGALGANVLTF. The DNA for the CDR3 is TGCGGAGAAAACAATTTGAGGGGGGCGCTTGGGGCCAACGTCCTGACTTTC.

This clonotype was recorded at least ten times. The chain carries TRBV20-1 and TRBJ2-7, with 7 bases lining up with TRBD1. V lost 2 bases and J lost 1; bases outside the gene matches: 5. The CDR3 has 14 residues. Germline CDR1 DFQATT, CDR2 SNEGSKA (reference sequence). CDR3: CSARSGTVSYEQYF. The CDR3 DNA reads TGCAGTGCTAGATCCGGGACAGTGTCCTACGAGCAGTACTTC.

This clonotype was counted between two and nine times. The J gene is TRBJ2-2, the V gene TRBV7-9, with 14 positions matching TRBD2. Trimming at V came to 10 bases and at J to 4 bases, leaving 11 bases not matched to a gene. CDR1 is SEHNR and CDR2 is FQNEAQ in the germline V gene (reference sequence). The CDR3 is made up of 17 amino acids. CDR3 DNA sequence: TGTGCCACCCCGGGACTAGCGGGAGCAGGTACCACCGGGGAGCTGTTTTTT. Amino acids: CATPGLAGAGTTGELFF.

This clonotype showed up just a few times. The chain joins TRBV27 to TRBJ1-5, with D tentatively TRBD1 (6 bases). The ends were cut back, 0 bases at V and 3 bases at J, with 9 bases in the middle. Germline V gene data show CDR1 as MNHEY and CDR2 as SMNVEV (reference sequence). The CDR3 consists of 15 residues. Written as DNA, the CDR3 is TGTGCCAGCAGTTTATCCACAGGGTTCAATCAGCCCCAGCATTTT. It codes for CASSLSTGFNQPQHF.

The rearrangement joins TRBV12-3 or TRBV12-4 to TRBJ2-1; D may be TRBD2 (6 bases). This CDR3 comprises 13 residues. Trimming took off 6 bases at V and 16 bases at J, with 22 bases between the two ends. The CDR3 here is CASRTREYNEPFF. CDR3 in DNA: TGTGCCAGCAGAACTCGGGAGTACAATGAGCCTTTCTTC.

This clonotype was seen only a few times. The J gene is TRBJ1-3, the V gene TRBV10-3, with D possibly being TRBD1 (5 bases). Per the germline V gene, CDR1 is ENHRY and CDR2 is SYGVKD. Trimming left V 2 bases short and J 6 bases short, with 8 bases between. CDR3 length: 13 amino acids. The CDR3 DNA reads TGTGCCATCAGTGAGGGCAGGGTAAACACCATATATTTT. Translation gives CAISEGRVNTIYF.

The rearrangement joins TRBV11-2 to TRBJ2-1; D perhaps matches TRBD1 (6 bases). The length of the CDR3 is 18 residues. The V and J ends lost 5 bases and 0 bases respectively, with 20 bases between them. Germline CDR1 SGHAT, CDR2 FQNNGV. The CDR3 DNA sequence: TGTGCCAGCAGCCGCCTCCCTCCGGGACACAGCTCCTACAATGAGCAGTTCTTC. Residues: CASSRLPPGHSSYNEQFF.

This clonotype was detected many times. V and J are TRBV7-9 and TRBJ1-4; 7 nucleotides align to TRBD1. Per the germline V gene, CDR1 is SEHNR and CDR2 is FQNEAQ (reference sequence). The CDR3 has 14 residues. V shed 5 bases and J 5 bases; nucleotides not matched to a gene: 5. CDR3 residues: CASSQGQLNEKLFF. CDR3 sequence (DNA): TGTGCCAGCAGCCAGGGACAGCTAAATGAAAAACTGTTTTTT.

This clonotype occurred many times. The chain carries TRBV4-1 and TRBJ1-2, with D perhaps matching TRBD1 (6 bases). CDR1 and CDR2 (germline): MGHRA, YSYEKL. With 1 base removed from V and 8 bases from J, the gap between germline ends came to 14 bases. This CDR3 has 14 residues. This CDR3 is CASSQGSGAGGYTF. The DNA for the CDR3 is TGCGCCAGCAGCCAAGGGTCAGGGGCTGGCGGCTACACCTTC.